Presented here are 18 T cell receptor beta chains from one specimen sequenced in a study of blood T cell repertoires in COVID-19. Produced via immunoSEQ multiplex PCR; TCRdb's table is partial and in-frame only. The data hold about 200,000 clones, with approximately 84% observed a single time. Sequencing was performed on PBMCs or T cells enriched from blood (not recorded which). These receptors originate from a man between 35 and 55 years old who had recovered from COVID-19.

The rearrangement links TRBV5-1 to TRBJ2-1, with D possibly TRBD1 on 6 matching bases. V was cut by 5 bases and J by 4 bases, with 16 bases left in between. The CDR3 runs to 15 residues. CDR1 is SGHRS, CDR2 YFSETQ, per germline. The CDR3 region has the DNA TGCGCCAGCAGTGACGGACAGACCTCTTACAATGAGCAGTTCTTC. Protein: CASSDGQTSYNEQFF.

In this sample, this clone turned up a few times. The chain couples TRBV28 to TRBJ2-7, with TRBD1 matching over 8 bases. The CDR3 covers 17 residues. V dropped 3 bases and J dropped 2; count of bases not matched to a gene: 12. Germline-derived CDR1 and CDR2 are MDHEN and SYDVKM. The CDR3 reads CASSFGLDRATTYEQYF. The CDR3 DNA reads as TGTGCCAGCAGTTTTGGGTTGGACAGGGCCACCACCTACGAGCAGTACTTC. The entire variable domain, with the rest obtained from reference TRBV28 and TRBJ2-7, is as follows: DVKVTQSSRYLVKRTGEKVFLECVQDMDHENMFWYRQDPGLGLRLIYFSYDVKMKEKGDIPEGYSVSREKKERFSLILESASTNQTSMYLCASSFGLDRATTYEQYFGPGTRLTVT.

This clone came up once. The rearrangement joins TRBV28 to TRBJ2-1; 8 nucleotides agree with TRBD2. The V and J ends lost 4 bases and 12 bases, in that order; junction bases with no gene match: 5. Germline V gene data show CDR1 as MDHEN and CDR2 as SYDVKM. The CDR3 runs to 12 residues. The chain's CDR3 is CASSSTTSGQFF. The DNA of the CDR3 is TGTGCCAGCAGTTCAACAACTAGCGGGCAGTTCTTC.

The chain is built from TRBV5-1 and TRBJ1-1, with 8 bases fitting TRBD1. CDR1 is SGHRS, CDR2 YFSETQ, per germline. V lost 4 bases, J lost 1 base, and 6 bases stayed unmatched. There are 15 residues in the CDR3. Here the CDR3 DNA reads TGCGCCAGCAGCCCTGGCGACAGGGGGAACACTGAAGCTTTCTTT. Translation gives CASSPGDRGNTEAFF. Drawing the rest from reference TRBV5-1 and TRBJ1-1, the complete variable domain is KAGVTQTPRYLIKTRGQQVTLSCSPISGHRSVSWYQQTPGQGLQFLFEYFSETQRNKGNFPGRFSGRQFSNSRSEMNVSTLELGDSALYLCASSPGDRGNTEAFFGQGTRLTVV.

This chain joins TRBV24-1 and TRBJ2-5; 7 positions match TRBD2. V was clipped by 5 bases and J by 2 bases; unmatched bases: 16. Germline V CDR1 and CDR2: KGHDR, SFDVKD. The CDR3 is 18 residues long. In nucleotides, the CDR3 is TGTGCCACCAGTGTCGGTTTGGGAGGGGCCCTATTTCAAGAGACCCAGTACTTC. This sequence encodes CATSVGLGGALFQETQYF.

The chain joins TRBV13 to TRBJ2-7; 7 positions agree with TRBD1. CDR1 and CDR2 from the germline V gene are PRHDT and FYEKMQ (reference sequence). Losses at the gene ends were 3 bases for V and 2 bases for J; bases not matched to a gene: 4. This CDR3 is 14 amino acids long. The CDR3 DNA is TGTGCCAGCAGCTTCCAAGACAGGGCCTACGAGCAGTACTTC. Its translation: CASSFQDRAYEQYF. Combining the CDR3 with reference TRBV13 and TRBJ2-7 gives the whole variable domain AAGVIQSPRHLIKEKRETATLKCYPIPRHDTVYWYQQGPGQDPQFLISFYEKMQSDKGSIPDRFSAQQFSDYHSELNMSSLELGDSALYFCASSFQDRAYEQYFGPGTRLTVT.

This clone appeared a few times. CDR3 DNA: TGTGCCAGCAGCTTAGACAGGGCTCCCACTGAAGCTTTCTTT. Translating it yields CASSLDRAPTEAFF. The rearrangement joins TRBV7-9 to TRBJ1-1; possible D gene TRBD1, 6 bases. Germline-derived CDR1 and CDR2 are SEHNR and FQNEAQ (reference sequence). The CDR3 loop spans 14 amino acids. V shed 1 base and J shed 4 bases, with 10 bases lying between them. Filled out from reference TRBV7-9 and TRBJ1-1, the complete variable domain reads DTGVSQNPRHKITKRGQNVTFRCDPISEHNRLYWYRQTLGQGPEFLTYFQNEAQLEKSRLLSDRFSAERPKGSFSTLEIQRTEQGDSAMYLCASSLDRAPTEAFFGQGTRLTVV.

The chain uses TRBV6-1 and TRBJ2-7; perhaps TRBD2 as D (5 bases). This CDR3 has 14 amino acids. The germline gives CDR1 MNHNS, CDR2 SASEGT. V lost 2 bases, J lost 1 base, and 9 bases lay in between. CDR3 coding DNA: TGTGCCAGCAGTGAACGGGAAGGATCCTACGAGCAGTACTTC. It translates to CASSEREGSYEQYF.

V and J are TRBV5-4 and TRBJ2-1; D gene unclear. The V gene lost 2 bases and the J gene lost 8 bases, with 11 bases spanning the gap. This CDR3 has 13 amino acids. Germline V CDR1 and CDR2: SGHNT, YYREEE (reference sequence). As DNA, the CDR3 is TGTGCCAGCAGCTTTGGTGCCCGGTATGAGCAGTTCTTC. Its protein product is CASSFGARYEQFF.

The chain couples TRBV11-2 to TRBJ2-1, with 11 bases matching TRBD2. Germline CDR1 SGHAT, CDR2 FQNNGV. V was pared by 3 bases and J by 4 bases, with 5 bases of the junction left unmatched. CDR3 length: 16 residues. CDR3 sequence: CASSFFTSGGYNEQFF. In DNA, the CDR3 is TGTGCCAGCAGCTTTTTTACTAGCGGGGGTTACAATGAGCAGTTCTTC.

This chain joins TRBV2 and TRBJ1-1; TRBD1 agrees at 7 bases. This CDR3 contains 13 residues. Germline V lookup: CDR1 SNHLY, CDR2 FYNNEI. V shed 5 bases, J shed 7 bases, and the junction held 7 bases outside the gene matches. CDR3 loop: CASSRGQAVEAFF. The CDR3 bases are TGTGCCAGCAGTAGGGGGCAGGCCGTTGAAGCTTTCTTT.

CDR3 sequence: CAWSVRESGNTIYF. For the CDR3, the DNA is TGTGCCTGGAGTGTTCGGGAATCTGGAAACACCATATATTTT. The rearrangement links TRBV30 to TRBJ1-3; D call uncertain. Germline V gene lookup returns CDR1 GTSNPN and CDR2 SVGIG (reference sequence). V gave up 0 bases and J gave up 1 base, with 7 bases separating them. The CDR3 is 14 residues long.

V and J are TRBV18 and TRBJ2-1, with TRBD1 matching over 7 bases. Trimming cost V 2 bases and J 7 bases; bases outside gene matches: 8. Germline V gene sequence: CDR1 KGHSH, CDR2 LQKENI. The CDR3 is 15 residues long. DNA of the CDR3: TGTGCCAGCTCACCAAATCAGGGGGTCGGGAATGAGCAGTTCTTC. Amino acids: CASSPNQGVGNEQFF.

The gene calls are TRBV5-1 and TRBJ1-1; D gene ambiguous. This CDR3 has 17 amino acids. The germline CDR1 and CDR2 sequences are SGHRS and YFSETQ. Deletions cut 1 base from V and 3 bases from J, with 19 bases between. CDR3 in amino acids: CASSLKTADHRYTEAFF. The CDR3 region has the DNA TGCGCCAGCAGCTTGAAAACAGCGGATCATCGGTACACTGAAGCTTTCTTT. The full variable domain, its missing parts supplied by reference TRBV5-1 and TRBJ1-1, is KAGVTQTPRYLIKTRGQQVTLSCSPISGHRSVSWYQQTPGQGLQFLFEYFSETQRNKGNFPGRFSGRQFSNSRSEMNVSTLELGDSALYLCASSLKTADHRYTEAFFGQGTRLTVV.

Of note for this clone: A junction end diverges from the germline sequence, so it may reflect a read error. The V and J genes are TRBV3-1 (or the pseudogene TRBV3-2) and TRBJ1-2, with D uncertain. CDR3 size: 13 residues. Germline values: CDR1 LGHDT, CDR2 YNNKEL (reference sequence). DNA for the CDR3: TGTGCCAGCAGCCATAATTCCAGGATGGCTACGTTCTTC. It codes for CASSHNSRMATFF.

This rearrangement joins TRBV7-6 to TRBJ1-3; D might be TRBD1 (5 bases). V lost 2 bases and J lost 0, with 14 bases in between. The CDR3 sequence is 17 residues long. Per the germline V gene, CDR1 is SGHVS and CDR2 is FNYEAQ. The CDR3 loop reads CASSLRQTHSSGNTIYF. For the CDR3, the DNA is TGTGCCAGCAGCTTAAGACAGACTCACAGCTCTGGAAACACCATATATTTT.

The chain employs TRBV24-1 and TRBJ2-5; 8 positions agree with TRBD2. Trimming cost V 3 bases and J 5 bases; bases outside gene matches: 7. Germline assignment: CDR1 KGHDR and CDR2 SFDVKD. This CDR3 spans 15 amino acids. The CDR3 loop reads CATSDAGREGETQYF. CDR3 nucleotide sequence: TGTGCCACCAGTGATGCGGGACGGGAGGGGGAGACCCAGTACTTC.

V is TRBV4-1 and J is TRBJ2-1; TRBD2 matches 8 bases. Germline loops: CDR1 MGHRA, CDR2 YSYEKL. J lost 2 bases, V lost 0 bases, and 15 bases had no gene match. CDR3 length: 20 amino acids. The CDR3 DNA follows: TGCGCCAGCAGCCAAGAACTAACGGGGGGGCCGATTTATACCTACAATGAGCAGTTCTTC. This translates into CASSQELTGGPIYTYNEQFF.